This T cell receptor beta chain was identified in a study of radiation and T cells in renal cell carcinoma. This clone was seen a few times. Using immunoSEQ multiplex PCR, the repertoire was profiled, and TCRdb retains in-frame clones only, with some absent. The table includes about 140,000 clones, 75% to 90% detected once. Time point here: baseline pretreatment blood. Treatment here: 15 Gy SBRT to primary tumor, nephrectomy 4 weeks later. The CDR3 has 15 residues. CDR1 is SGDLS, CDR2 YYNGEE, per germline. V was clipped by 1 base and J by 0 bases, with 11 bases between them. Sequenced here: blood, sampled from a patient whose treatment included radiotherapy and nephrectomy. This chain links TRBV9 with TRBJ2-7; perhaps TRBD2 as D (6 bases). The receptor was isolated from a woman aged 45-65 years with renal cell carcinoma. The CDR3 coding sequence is TGTGCCAGCAGCGTAAGTCCCGGGAGCTCCTACGAGCAGTACTTC. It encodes CASSVSPGSSYEQYF.